One sample yielded the 32 T cell receptor beta chains listed below, sequenced in a study of T cells in localized non-small cell lung cancer. Sequencing used immunoSEQ multiplex PCR; TCRdb keeps in-frame clones, though not all of them. Among tens of thousands of clones listed, approximately 92% were seen once. The input for sequencing was peripheral blood, taken before any cancer treatment. These receptor sequences come from a female donor aged 60 or older with stage I lung adenocarcinoma.

The rearrangement uses TRBV5-1 and TRBJ1-1, with 7 positions matching TRBD1. The CDR3 is made up of 17 amino acids. J was trimmed by 0 bases and V by 5 bases; bases with no gene match: 13. The germline V gene has CDR1 SGHRS and CDR2 YFSETQ. CDR3 protein: CASRQGQRGGMNTEAFF. The CDR3 nucleotides are TGCGCCAGCAGACAGGGGCAACGGGGTGGGATGAACACTGAAGCTTTCTTT. The variable domain in full, completed from reference TRBV5-1 and TRBJ1-1, reads KAGVTQTPRYLIKTRGQQVTLSCSPISGHRSVSWYQQTPGQGLQFLFEYFSETQRNKGNFPGRFSGRQFSNSRSEMNVSTLELGDSALYLCASRQGQRGGMNTEAFFGQGTRLTVV.

The rearrangement uses TRBV7-9 and TRBJ2-7, with D possibly TRBD1 on 6 matching bases. CDR1 and CDR2 (germline): SEHNR, FQNEAQ (reference sequence). This CDR3 region has 15 residues. Trimming left V 5 bases short and J 1 base short, with 15 bases between. This chain's CDR3 is CASSPHQGGSYEQYF. CDR3 bases: TGTGCCAGCAGCCCCCACCAAGGGGGATCCTACGAGCAGTACTTC.

The V gene is TRBV27, the J gene TRBJ1-4, with D unresolved. CDR1 and CDR2 from the germline V gene are MNHEY and SMNVEV (reference sequence). V lost 2 bases, J lost 0 bases, and 7 bases lay in between. The CDR3 is made up of 15 amino acids. The CDR3 nucleotides read TGTGCCAGCAGTTTAGGGGATGCAACTAATGAAAAACTGTTTTTT. Encoded protein: CASSLGDATNEKLFF.

The J gene is TRBJ1-1, the V gene TRBV7-8; TRBD1 is a possible D gene (6 bases). This CDR3 comprises 20 residues. Trimming shortened V by 4 bases and J by 1 base, and 28 bases separated the two germline ends. CDR1 SGHVS and CDR2 FQNEAQ come from the germline V gene. CDR3 sequence reads: CASSSDRILEHFRPNTEAFF. DNA for the CDR3: TGTGCCAGCAGCTCGGACAGAATTTTAGAACACTTCCGCCCGAACACTGAAGCTTTCTTT.

This clone was counted only a few times. The chain couples TRBV5-1 to TRBJ2-1, with D possibly being TRBD1 or TRBD2 (5 bases each). Per germline, CDR1 SGHRS and CDR2 YFSETQ. The CDR3 has 15 residues. Trimming took off 4 bases at V and 6 bases at J, with 17 bases between the two ends. This chain's CDR3 is CASSPGTLGFNEQFF. The CDR3, as DNA: TGCGCCAGCAGCCCCGGGACCTTGGGCTTCAATGAGCAGTTCTTC.

The gene calls are TRBV6-5 and TRBJ1-5; 8 positions match TRBD1. This CDR3 contains 14 residues. The junction had 4 bases not matched to a gene; V was cut back by 3 bases and J by 6 bases. Germline V lookup: CDR1 MNHEY, CDR2 SVGAGI. The CDR3 loop is CASSYTGGGQPQHF. The CDR3 nucleotides are TGTGCCAGCAGTTATACAGGGGGGGGTCAGCCCCAGCATTTT.

This clone appeared a single time. This chain joins TRBV5-8 and TRBJ1-1; the D is unclear. Germline V gene lookup returns CDR1 SGHTS and CDR2 YDEGEE. V was clipped by 1 base and J by 4 bases, with 23 bases between them. CDR3 length: 18 amino acids. CDR3 DNA sequence: TGTGCCAGCAGCTTGAATTACGGACTCGGGAGTTCTGGCACTGAAGCTTTCTTT. Protein product: CASSLNYGLGSSGTEAFF.

The chain links TRBV13 to TRBJ1-6; tentative D call: TRBD1 (5 bases). V gave up 2 bases and J gave up 4 bases, with 15 bases separating them. Germline CDR1 is PRHDT and CDR2 is FYEKMQ (reference sequence). The length of the CDR3 is 17 residues. The CDR3 here is CASSLLAGRTYNSPLHF. In DNA, the CDR3 is TGTGCCAGCAGCTTACTCGCAGGGCGGACGTATAATTCACCCCTCCACTTT. The whole variable domain, filled in from reference TRBV13 and TRBJ1-6, reads AAGVIQSPRHLIKEKRETATLKCYPIPRHDTVYWYQQGPGQDPQFLISFYEKMQSDKGSIPDRFSAQQFSDYHSELNMSSLELGDSALYFCASSLLAGRTYNSPLHFGNGTRLTVT.

The chain joins TRBV19 to TRBJ2-5, with D perhaps matching TRBD1 or TRBD2 (5 bases each). The CDR3 spans 13 residues. V lost 4 bases and J 2 bases, leaving 8 bases between the germline ends. The germline gives CDR1 LNHDA, CDR2 SQIVND (reference sequence). CDR3 bases: TGTGCCAGTAGTACGGGACGGCAAGAGACCCAGTACTTC. Its protein product is CASSTGRQETQYF.

The V gene is TRBV6-1, the J gene TRBJ2-2, with TRBD2 matching over 9 bases. The ends lost 4 bases at V and 1 base at J; junction bases unmatched: 1. CDR3 length equals 15 residues. Germline CDR1 reads MNHNS; CDR2 reads SASEGT. The CDR3 here is CASSATSGNTGELFF. The CDR3 DNA follows: TGTGCCAGCAGTGCGACTAGCGGGAACACCGGGGAGCTGTTTTTT.

V gene TRBV5-1 combines with J gene TRBJ1-4; TRBD1 is a possible D gene (6 bases). The germline V gene encodes CDR1 SGHRS and CDR2 YFSETQ. The V gene lost 4 bases and the J gene lost 9 bases, with 13 bases spanning the gap. The CDR3 totals 13 residues. CDR3 nucleotide sequence: TGCGCCAGCAGCCCCGGGGGGGCGCAAAAACTGTTTTTT. It translates to CASSPGGAQKLFF.

The CDR3 DNA reads TGTGCCAGCAGTTACTCAGGACTAGCGGGATACAATGAGCAGTTCTTC. Translated: CASSYSGLAGYNEQFF. The genes are TRBV6-5 and TRBJ2-1; 12 nucleotides match TRBD2. Germline trimming cut 0 bases from V and 4 bases from J; bases unmatched to any gene: 1. This CDR3 has 16 amino acids. CDR1 and CDR2 (germline): MNHEY, SVGAGI.

This sequence joins TRBV2 and TRBJ2-2; 11 positions match TRBD2. The CDR3 consists of 15 residues. The germline gives CDR1 SNHLY, CDR2 FYNNEI. V shed 3 bases and J 6 bases; nucleotides not matched to a gene: 3. This CDR3 reads CASSELAGGSGELFF. In nucleotides, the CDR3 is TGTGCCAGCAGTGAGCTAGCGGGGGGCTCCGGGGAGCTGTTTTTT.

V and J are TRBV7-5 and TRBJ2-3; TRBD2, the table's D call, was not compared with the DNA. TRBV7-5 is tagged as a pseudogene. This CDR3 is built from 18 residues. The CDR3 reads CVRSFLETCLDVTDTQYF. CDR3 bases: TGTGTCAGAAGCTTCCTGGAAACGTGCCTAGACGTCACAGATACGCAGTATTTT.

The chain links TRBV6-5 to TRBJ1-5, with D perhaps matching TRBD1 (6 bases). Germline-derived CDR1 and CDR2 are MNHEY and SVGAGI. Trimming pared 6 bases from V and 3 bases from J, leaving 9 bases between. The length of the CDR3 is 13 residues. CDR3 sequence reads: CASSRGSNQPQHF. The CDR3 DNA sequence: TGTGCCAGCAGCAGGGGATCCAATCAGCCCCAGCATTTT.

The J gene is TRBJ1-2, the V gene TRBV28; 9 bases map to TRBD1. With 4 bases clipped from V and 4 bases from J, the junction kept 10 bases outside the gene matches. There are 16 residues in the CDR3. Looked up from germline, CDR1 is MDHEN and CDR2 is SYDVKM. CDR3 amino acids: CASSSPRTGEVYGYTF. CDR3 in DNA: TGTGCCAGCAGTTCCCCCCGGACAGGGGAAGTCTATGGCTACACCTTC.

The rearrangement links TRBV9 to TRBJ1-4; tentatively, D is TRBD1 (5 bases). Germline CDR1 SGDLS, CDR2 YYNGEE. The V end was cut by 5 bases, the J end by 8 bases, with 16 bases between. The CDR3 length is 14 residues. CDR3: CASSKGPRDEKLFF. The CDR3 DNA sequence: TGTGCCAGCAGTAAAGGTCCCAGGGACGAAAAACTGTTTTTT.

The chain employs TRBV25-1 and TRBJ1-6, with 7 bases identical to TRBD1. The V gene end was trimmed by 6 bases and the J gene end by 10 bases; junction bases not matched to a gene: 9. Germline V gene data show CDR1 as MGHDK and CDR2 as SYGVNS. The CDR3 covers 14 residues. The DNA for the CDR3 is TGTGCCAGCAGGGCATCGACAGGGAAATCACCCCTCCACTTT. It yields the protein CASRASTGKSPLHF.

The genes are TRBV7-9 and TRBJ1-1; no clear D. Trimming stripped 2 bases from V and 3 bases from J, with 7 bases between. The CDR3 has 13 amino acids. Germline CDR1 and CDR2: SEHNR and FQNEAQ (reference sequence). The CDR3 here is CASSLPGYTEAFF. In DNA form, the CDR3 reads TGTGCCAGCAGCTTACCGGGGTACACTGAAGCTTTCTTT.

In its sample, this clone was seen once. The chain carries TRBV5-6 and TRBJ2-1; 8 bases are a match to TRBD2. V shed 3 bases and J 0 bases; nucleotides not matched to a gene: 5. This CDR3 contains 16 residues. Germline loops: CDR1 SGHDT, CDR2 YYEEEE. The CDR3 DNA follows: TGTGCCAGCAGCTGGGTAGCGGGGAACTCCTACAATGAGCAGTTCTTC. It specifies CASSWVAGNSYNEQFF.

This sequence joins TRBV5-6 and TRBJ1-1, with 7 bases aligning to TRBD1. Trimming at V came to 3 bases and at J to 3 bases, leaving 14 bases not matched to a gene. This CDR3 is built from 17 residues. In germline, CDR1 is SGHDT, CDR2 YYEEEE. In DNA, the CDR3 is TGTGCCAGCAGCTCGACGGTAACAGGGGTCATTTACACTGAAGCTTTCTTT. Residues: CASSSTVTGVIYTEAFF.

The rearrangement uses TRBV5-5 and TRBJ1-1, with a possible D match to TRBD1 (5 bases). The CDR3 loop spans 15 amino acids. Between the trimmed V and J ends, which lost 6 bases and 1 base, there was a span of 16 bases. Germline assignment: CDR1 SGHKS and CDR2 YYEKEE (reference sequence). For the CDR3, the DNA is TGTGCCAGCAAGAGTCGATGGGACGGGAACACTGAAGCTTTCTTT. Protein sequence: CASKSRWDGNTEAFF.

This clone showed up just once. V usage is TRBV5-1 and J usage is TRBJ2-3; 12 bases are a match to TRBD2. From germline, CDR1 is SGHRS and CDR2 YFSETQ. V gave up 0 bases and J gave up 4 bases; unmatched junction bases: 6. CDR3 length: 17 residues. Here the CDR3 DNA reads TGCGCCAGCAGCTTGGGTGTGTCTAGCGGGGGGGCAGATACGCAGTATTTT. Translated, it gives CASSLGVSSGGADTQYF. Using reference TRBV5-1 and TRBJ2-3 for the parts outside the CDR3, the full variable domain is KAGVTQTPRYLIKTRGQQVTLSCSPISGHRSVSWYQQTPGQGLQFLFEYFSETQRNKGNFPGRFSGRQFSNSRSEMNVSTLELGDSALYLCASSLGVSSGGADTQYFGPGTRLTVL.

The chain joins TRBV11-2 to TRBJ1-1; D is unresolved. Trimming shortened V by 3 bases and J by 4 bases, and 15 bases separated the two germline ends. CDR1 SGHAT and CDR2 FQNNGV come from the germline V gene. This CDR3 spans 15 amino acids. The CDR3 is CASSFPIGVFTEAFF. CDR3 DNA sequence: TGTGCCAGCAGCTTCCCTATTGGGGTTTTCACTGAAGCTTTCTTT.

This chain uses TRBV5-6 with TRBJ2-3; the D gene is possibly TRBD2 (6 bases). This CDR3 has 13 amino acids. CDR1 is SGHDT, CDR2 YYEEEE, per germline. V was shortened by 4 bases and J by 4 bases, with 10 bases between the two germline ends. CDR3 in DNA: TGTGCCAGCAGCCGGGGACTCCCAGATACGCAGTATTTT. This codes for CASSRGLPDTQYF.

The J gene is TRBJ1-6, the V gene TRBV7-2, with D unclear. Germline V lookup: CDR1 SGHTA, CDR2 FQGNSA. This CDR3 is built from 16 residues. Trimming stripped 5 bases from V and 0 bases from J, with 11 bases between. The CDR3 DNA is TGTGCCAGCAGCCTCGGCCCGGGCTCCTATAATTCACCCCTCCACTTT. This gives the protein CASSLGPGSYNSPLHF.

The J gene is TRBJ1-1, the V gene TRBV6-5; D might be TRBD1 (6 bases). The germline V gene has CDR1 MNHEY and CDR2 SVGAGI. Trimming left V 6 bases short and J 1 base short, with 15 bases between. This CDR3 region has 15 residues. CDR3 in amino acids: CASSPRLQGNTEAFF. Here the CDR3 DNA reads TGTGCCAGCAGCCCGAGACTACAGGGGAACACTGAAGCTTTCTTT.

The V gene is TRBV7-3, the J gene TRBJ2-2; 10 nucleotides align to TRBD2. Germline assignment: CDR1 SGHTA and CDR2 FQGTGA. V was clipped by 5 bases and J by 4 bases; unmatched bases: 16. This CDR3 contains 19 residues. CDR3 loop: CASSPVGLAGELGTGELFF. The CDR3 coding sequence is TGTGCCAGCAGCCCCGTGGGGCTAGCGGGGGAGTTGGGCACCGGGGAGCTGTTTTTT.

The V gene is TRBV13, the J gene TRBJ1-4; TRBD1 agrees at 7 bases. Germline V gene lookup returns CDR1 PRHDT and CDR2 FYEKMQ (reference sequence). V gave up 5 bases and J gave up 2 bases; unmatched junction bases: 11. The CDR3 spans 17 residues. The CDR3 nucleotides read TGTGCCAGCAGCCCCTCCGACAGGGCTAGGACTAATGAAAAACTGTTTTTT. Translated, it gives CASSPSDRARTNEKLFF.

The V gene is TRBV7-9, the J gene TRBJ1-1; D is uncertain. V was pared by 5 bases and J by 4 bases, with 23 bases between. The CDR3 totals 17 residues. Germline assignment: CDR1 SEHNR and CDR2 FQNEAQ (reference sequence). The CDR3 protein is CASSRSTGSIASTEAFF. The CDR3, as DNA: TGTGCCAGCAGCCGTTCGACGGGCTCCATTGCATCCACTGAAGCTTTCTTT.

This chain uses TRBV18 with TRBJ2-2; TRBD2 matches 10 bases. The CDR3 loop spans 18 amino acids. CDR1 is KGHSH and CDR2 is LQKENI in the germline V gene. V lost 2 bases, J lost 1 base, and 7 bases stayed unmatched. The CDR3 nucleotides are TGTGCCAGCTCACCAGTTGCACTAGCGGGGCTGAACACCGGGGAGCTGTTTTTT. Its protein product is CASSPVALAGLNTGELFF.

This sequence joins TRBV6-5 and TRBJ1-5; D unclear. The CDR3 covers 14 residues. Trimming stripped 8 bases from V and 0 bases from J, with 11 bases between. Germline V CDR1 and CDR2: MNHEY, SVGAGI. In DNA form, the CDR3 reads TGTGCCAGCCGAACCACATATAGCAATCAGCCCCAGCATTTT. Residues: CASRTTYSNQPQHF.